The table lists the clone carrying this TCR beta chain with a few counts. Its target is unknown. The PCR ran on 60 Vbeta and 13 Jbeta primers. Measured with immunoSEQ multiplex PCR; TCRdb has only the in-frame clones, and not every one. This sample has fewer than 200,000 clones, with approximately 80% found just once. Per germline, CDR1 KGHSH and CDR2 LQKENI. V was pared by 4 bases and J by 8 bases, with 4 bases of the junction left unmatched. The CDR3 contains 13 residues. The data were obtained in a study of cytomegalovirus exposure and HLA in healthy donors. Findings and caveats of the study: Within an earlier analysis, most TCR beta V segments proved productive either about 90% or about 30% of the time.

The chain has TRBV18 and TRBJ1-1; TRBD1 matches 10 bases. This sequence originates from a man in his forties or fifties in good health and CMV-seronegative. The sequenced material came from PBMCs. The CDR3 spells CASSRSGQGEAFF. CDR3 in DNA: TGTGCCAGCTCACGTTCGGGACAGGGGGAAGCTTTCTTT.